The rows below give T cell receptor beta chains drawn from one sample of a study of vaccination and CD4 T cells after COVID-19. TCRdb analysed the PCR reads with MiXCR anew, one entry per CDR3 protein. The sample consists of over 9,500 distinct CDR3 sequences, 29% of them appearing once. These receptors' targets are unknown. The sample comprised cultured CD4+ T cells from blood. The receptors derive from a human donor with COVID-19. CDR3s leave out the opening cysteine and the closing phenylalanine or tryptophan. The order of the fields is V gene, J gene, clone size, CDR3 protein. Size tells how often a clone was seen (once, few, many) or the class of an expanded clone, and some rows leave it out.

TRBV6-1	TRBJ2-3	few	AVRGASGTDTQY
TRBV12-3/TRBV12-4	TRBJ2-7	NA	ASSLPGQRTYEQY
TRBV19	TRBJ2-1	once	ASTPDRGFYNEQF
TRBV7-9	TRBJ2-5	few	ASSFRLDQETQY
TRBV21-1	TRBJ2-3	NA	ASSPHGGRRTDTQY
TRBV14	TRBJ2-5	NA	ASSQDYRGQTQY
TRBV2	TRBJ2-7	NA	ASSESTRDGY
TRBV7-2	TRBJ1-5	medium-sized	ASSLLPGGINQPQH
TRBV11-2	TRBJ2-5	once	ASSATGRETQY
TRBV7-2	TRBJ2-5	few	ATAVLEETQY
TRBV2	TRBJ2-7	NA	ASSGDGYEQY
TRBV20-1	NA	NA	SATRPPGAETRTDTQH